The T cell receptor beta chain described here comes from a study of cytomegalovirus exposure and HLA in healthy donors. V lost 0 bases and J lost 0; bases outside the gene matches: 2. This CDR3 is 16 amino acids long. Germline V gene sequence: CDR1 LGHNA, CDR2 YNFKEQ. Details on this clone: The target antigen is unknown.

The study ran its PCR with 60 Vbeta and 13 Jbeta primers. The repertoire was sequenced with immunoSEQ multiplex PCR; TCRdb's copy has only in-frame clones and lacks some. This table has about 150,000 clones, about 72% appearing once. Findings of the study overall: Upon later analysis, TCR association rates were observed to vary by HLA locus, being highest for DRB1 and lowest for HLA-C.

The clonotype comes from a man aged 40-49 years in good health and CMV-seronegative. The material sequenced was PBMCs. The J gene is TRBJ2-7, the V gene TRBV4-2, with TRBD2 identical over 10 bases. In DNA, the CDR3 is TGTGCCAGCAGCCAAGATCTAGCGGGGGTCTCCTACGAGCAGTACTTC. Protein product: CASSQDLAGVSYEQYF.